Below, 22 T cell receptor beta chains from the same sample are listed, as sequenced in a study of CD8 T cells in ankylosing spondylitis. TCRdb re-called the 5' RACE reads through MiXCR, storing one row per CDR3 protein. Of roughly 130,000 distinct CDR3 sequences in the sample, roughly 7.3% were seen once. The sequenced material came from blood, either unsorted or a sorted T cell fraction (not recorded which). These receptors were taken from a male donor with ankylosing spondylitis or in good health (not recorded which).

Many counts were recorded for this clonotype. This chain connects TRBV15 to TRBJ1-5, with a weak D call TRBD1 (5 bases). CDR1 is LNHNV, CDR2 YYDKDF, per germline (reference sequence). This CDR3 has 15 residues. V dropped 5 bases and J dropped 0 bases, with 11 bases sitting between them. CDR3 in DNA: TGTGCCACCAGCGGCCCAGGGATTAGCAATCAGCCCCAGCATTTT. It is translated as CATSGPGISNQPQHF.

Ten or more counts support this clonotype. The V and J genes are TRBV29-1 and TRBJ1-6; 9 bases agree with TRBD1. V trimming: 6 bases; J trimming: 0 bases; junction bases outside the gene matches: 3. The germline V gene encodes CDR1 SQVTM and CDR2 ANQGSEA. This CDR3 comprises 15 residues. CDR3 DNA: TGCAGCGTCGGACAGGGGAGCTCCTATAATTCACCCCTCCACTTT. This sequence encodes CSVGQGSSYNSPLHF.

This clonotype was counted at least ten times. This chain joins TRBV6-1 and TRBJ1-5; D perhaps matches TRBD1 (5 bases). Per germline, CDR1 MNHNS and CDR2 SASEGT. V was cut by 8 bases and J by 2 bases, with 10 bases left in between. The length of the CDR3 is 13 residues. This CDR3 is CASQGNRNQPQHF. The CDR3 DNA reads as TGTGCCAGCCAGGGAAACCGCAATCAGCCCCAGCATTTT.

On this clonotype itself: One end of the junction fails to match germline, which may point to a read error. The rearrangement links TRBV12-3 or TRBV12-4 to TRBJ2-1; D assignment may be TRBD1 or TRBD2 (5 bases each). The CDR3 length is 14 residues. The CDR3 nucleotides read TGTGCCAGCAGTTTAGTTTGGGGGAACAATGGGCAGTTCTTC. Its protein is CASSLVWGNNGQFF.

This clonotype showed up many times. The chain carries TRBV5-1 and TRBJ2-1; D is unclear. Germline lookup yields CDR1 SGHRS and CDR2 YFSETQ. The germline V and J ends were trimmed by 0 bases and 0 bases, with 13 bases remaining between them. The CDR3 has 17 residues. CDR3 amino acids: CASSLDPVRASYNEQFF. The CDR3 DNA reads as TGCGCCAGCAGCTTGGATCCCGTAAGGGCCTCCTACAATGAGCAGTTCTTC.

This clonotype appeared many times. The chain links TRBV20-1 to TRBJ2-1; 7 bases fit TRBD2. Germline V CDR1 and CDR2: DFQATT, SNEGSKA (reference sequence). V lost 6 bases to trimming and J lost 0 bases; unmatched junction nucleotides: 17. The CDR3 runs to 18 residues. This CDR3 reads CSARIRGSTLFSYNEQFF. The DNA for the CDR3 is TGCAGTGCCAGGATACGCGGGAGCACACTGTTCTCCTACAATGAGCAGTTCTTC.

This clonotype occurred many times. The genes are TRBV28 and TRBJ2-1; D is possibly TRBD1 or TRBD2 (6 bases each). The CDR3 has 15 residues. CDR1 MDHEN and CDR2 SYDVKM come from the germline V gene. V gave up 5 bases and J gave up 4 bases, with 15 bases separating them. The CDR3 bases are TGTGCCAGCAGTATCACGGGGGACAAGTACAATGAGCAGTTCTTC. Translated: CASSITGDKYNEQFF. The entire variable domain, with the rest obtained from reference TRBV28 and TRBJ2-1, is as follows: DVKVTQSSRYLVKRTGEKVFLECVQDMDHENMFWYRQDPGLGLRLIYFSYDVKMKEKGDIPEGYSVSREKKERFSLILESASTNQTSMYLCASSITGDKYNEQFFGPGTRLTVL.

The sample holds many counts of this clonotype. The rearrangement uses TRBV7-2 and TRBJ2-2; no firm D call. Germline assignment: CDR1 SGHTA and CDR2 FQGNSA. The CDR3 is 13 amino acids. V was shortened by 6 bases and J by 1 base, with 6 bases between the two germline ends. CDR3 sequence reads: CASSRRNTGELFF. The CDR3 DNA reads as TGTGCCAGCAGTCGTAGGAACACCGGGGAGCTGTTTTTT.

This clonotype was observed at least ten times. The V and J genes are TRBV10-3 and TRBJ2-3; the match to TRBD1 covers 10 bases. This CDR3 is built from 14 residues. The germline V gene has CDR1 ENHRY and CDR2 SYGVKD. The J segment lost 4 bases and the V segment lost 8 bases, leaving 6 bases of the junction unmatched. Here the CDR3 reads CAIGDRGSSDTQYF. CDR3 nucleotides: TGTGCCATCGGGGACAGGGGTTCCTCAGATACGCAGTATTTT.

This clonotype was found many times. Mismatch with germline at one junction end may stem from a read error. The gene calls are TRBV20-1 and TRBJ2-2; the D gene is possibly TRBD2 (6 bases). CDR3 length equals 15 residues. CDR1 is DFQATT and CDR2 is SNEGSKA in the germline V gene (reference sequence). The CDR3 reads CSARDWRENPGELFF. The CDR3 coding sequence is TGCAGTGCTAGAGATTGGAGGGAGAACCCCGGGGAGCTGTTTTTT.

Ten or more counts support this clonotype. The V call is TRBV13, the J call TRBJ2-7, with D possibly matching TRBD2 (6 bases). The CDR3 has 14 amino acids. The V gene's germline CDR1 is PRHDT and CDR2 FYEKMQ (reference sequence). Trimming took off 2 bases at V and 6 bases at J, with 14 bases between the two ends. DNA for the CDR3: TGTGCCAGCAGCTTACGTCGGGGGAAATCCGAGCAGTACTTC. Its protein is CASSLRRGKSEQYF.

The table lists this clonotype with many counts. This chain links TRBV6-1 with TRBJ1-1, with 8 bases aligning to TRBD1. This CDR3 comprises 13 residues. Germline V gene lookup returns CDR1 MNHNS and CDR2 SASEGT. Trimming took 7 bases from V and 5 from J; bases not matched to a gene: 6. CDR3 region: CASTVTGGTEAFF. The CDR3 DNA reads TGTGCCAGCACCGTAACAGGGGGGACTGAAGCTTTCTTT.

This clonotype was seen at least ten times. The V and J genes are TRBV18 and TRBJ1-5; D not resolved. V dropped 3 bases and J dropped 1 base, with 10 bases sitting between them. CDR1 is KGHSH and CDR2 is LQKENI in the germline V gene. The CDR3 extends over 15 amino acids. CDR3 sequence (DNA): TGTGCCAGCTCACCGCAGCAGGAGAGCAATCAGCCCCAGCATTTT. Protein product: CASSPQQESNQPQHF.

CDR3 amino acids: CASNDGTGWEQYF. As DNA, the CDR3 is TGCGCCAGCAACGATGGGACAGGGTGGGAGCAGTACTTC. The chain carries TRBV5-1 and TRBJ2-7; 9 positions agree with TRBD1. This CDR3 is 13 amino acids long. Unmatched junction bases numbered 8, after V lost 6 bases and J lost 7 bases. Germline lookup yields CDR1 SGHRS and CDR2 YFSETQ.

The sample holds many counts of this clonotype. V gene TRBV12-3 or TRBV12-4 combines with J gene TRBJ2-2, with 7 bases aligning to TRBD2. The length of the CDR3 is 16 residues. V was pared by 1 base and J by 4 bases, with 6 bases of the junction left unmatched. The CDR3 DNA reads as TGTGCCAGCAGTTTAGTTGGCGGGAGCGGCACCGGGGAGCTGTTTTTT. This sequence encodes CASSLVGGSGTGELFF.

This clonotype has at least ten counts. This sequence joins TRBV5-1 and TRBJ1-1; the D gene is possibly TRBD1 (5 bases). This CDR3 is 13 amino acids long. The germline gives CDR1 SGHRS, CDR2 YFSETQ. V was cut by 0 bases and J by 11 bases, with 14 bases left in between. Here the CDR3 reads CASSLGGRNSAFF. For the CDR3, the DNA is TGCGCCAGCAGCTTGGGGGGACGAAATAGCGCTTTCTTT.

This clonotype showed up many times. V and J are TRBV29-1 and TRBJ2-5; 7 positions match TRBD2. V trimming: 6 bases; J trimming: 2 bases; junction bases outside the gene matches: 9. The CDR3 loop spans 14 amino acids. CDR1 is SQVTM and CDR2 is ANQGSEA in the germline V gene. For the CDR3, the DNA is TGCAGCGTCTGTAATTGGGGGGGGCAAGAGACCCAGTACTTC. Protein sequence: CSVCNWGGQETQYF.

The rearrangement uses TRBV25-1 and TRBJ1-2; 7 nucleotides line up with TRBD1. Germline CDR1 is MGHDK and CDR2 is SYGVNS. CDR3 length: 13 residues. With V trimmed by 6 bases and J by 8 bases, 9 bases remained unmatched. CDR3 protein: CASRPEGARGYTF. CDR3 bases: TGTGCCAGCAGGCCGGAGGGGGCGCGAGGCTACACCTTC.

This clonotype was counted at least ten times. The chain couples TRBV28 to TRBJ2-7, with 9 bases fitting TRBD2. After removal of 4 bases from V and 9 bases from J, the junction contained 13 bases not matched to a gene. Germline V lookup: CDR1 MDHEN, CDR2 SYDVKM. This CDR3 spans 15 amino acids. The CDR3 loop reads CASSSRTSALGGQYF. CDR3 nucleotide sequence: TGTGCCAGCAGTTCCCGGACTAGCGCCCTCGGTGGGCAGTACTTC.

The genes are TRBV4-1 and TRBJ2-3; D is perhaps TRBD2 (5 bases). CDR3 length equals 14 residues. Per germline, CDR1 MGHRA and CDR2 YSYEKL. Trimming pared 6 bases from V and 6 bases from J, leaving 16 bases between. CDR3 amino acids: CASRGSYAMDTQYF. As DNA, the CDR3 is TGCGCCAGCAGGGGGAGCTATGCTATGGATACGCAGTATTTT.

This clonotype showed up many times. The V and J genes are TRBV5-1 and TRBJ2-5, with 8 bases aligning to TRBD2. With 0 bases clipped from V and 1 base from J, the junction kept 8 bases outside the gene matches. This CDR3 has 17 residues. From germline, CDR1 is SGHRS and CDR2 YFSETQ. CDR3 sequence: CASSLEQAGAFQETQYF. For the CDR3, the DNA is TGCGCCAGCAGCTTGGAGCAAGCGGGGGCATTCCAAGAGACCCAGTACTTC.

About this clonotype itself: With a much larger clone just one base away, this may be a read error. This chain joins TRBV6-5 and TRBJ1-2; 8 bases agree with TRBD1. Germline V gene lookup returns CDR1 MNHEY and CDR2 SVGAGI. The CDR3 is made up of 15 amino acids. The CDR3 coding sequence is TGTGCCAGCAGTTACTCAGGCAGGGGGCACTATAGCTACACCTTC. Amino acids: CASSYSGRGHYSYTF.